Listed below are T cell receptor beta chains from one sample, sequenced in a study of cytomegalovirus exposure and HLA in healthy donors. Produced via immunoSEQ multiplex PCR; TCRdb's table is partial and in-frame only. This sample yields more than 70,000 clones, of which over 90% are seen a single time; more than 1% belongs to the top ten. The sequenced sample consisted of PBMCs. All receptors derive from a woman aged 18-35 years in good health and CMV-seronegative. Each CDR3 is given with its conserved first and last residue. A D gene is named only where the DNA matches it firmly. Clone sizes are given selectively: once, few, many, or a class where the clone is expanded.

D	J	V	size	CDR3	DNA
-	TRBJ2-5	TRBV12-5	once	CASGPPVQETQYF	TGTGCTAGTGGCCCCCCAGTCCAAGAGACCCAGTACTTC
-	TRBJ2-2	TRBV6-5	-	CASSDSGSSTGELFF	TGTGCCAGCAGCGATTCGGGGTCCTCAACCGGGGAGCTGTTTTTT
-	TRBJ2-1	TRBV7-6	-	CASSFDNEQFF	TGTGCCAGCAGCTTCGACAATGAGCAGTTCTTC
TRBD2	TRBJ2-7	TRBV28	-	CASRPSGRVSYEQYF	TGTGCCAGCAGACCTAGCGGGAGGGTCTCCTACGAGCAGTACTTC
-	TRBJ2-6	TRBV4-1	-	CASSQDYGNGANVLTF	TGCGCCAGCAGCCAAGATTACGGGAATGGGGCCAACGTCCTGACTTTC
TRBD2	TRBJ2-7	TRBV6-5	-	CASRLAGGYEQYF	TGTGCCAGCAGATTAGCGGGAGGCTACGAGCAGTACTTC
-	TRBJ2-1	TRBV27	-	CASGHRVRYNEQFF	TGTGCCAGCGGCCACAGGGTACGCTACAATGAGCAGTTCTTC
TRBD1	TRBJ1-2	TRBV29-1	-	CSVGQGGHGYTF	TGCAGCGTTGGCCAGGGGGGACATGGCTACACCTTC
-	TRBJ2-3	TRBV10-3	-	CATLLAGTDTQYF	TGTGCCACCTTATTAGCGGGCACAGATACGCAGTATTTT
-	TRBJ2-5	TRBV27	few	CASSPRTRDQETQYF	TGTGCCAGCAGTCCCCGAACCCGCGACCAAGAGACCCAGTACTTC
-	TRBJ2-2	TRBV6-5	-	CASSRRAGELFF	TGTGCCAGCAGCCGGAGGGCCGGGGAGCTGTTTTTT
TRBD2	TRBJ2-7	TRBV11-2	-	CASSLSRETYEQYF	TGTGCCAGCAGCTTATCGCGGGAGACCTACGAGCAGTACTTC
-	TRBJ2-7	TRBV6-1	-	CASRVRTYEQYF	TGTGCCAGCAGAGTCAGGACCTACGAGCAGTACTTC
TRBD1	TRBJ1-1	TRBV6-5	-	CASSYQGVNTEAFF	TGTGCCAGCAGTTACCAGGGGGTTAACACTGAAGCTTTCTTT
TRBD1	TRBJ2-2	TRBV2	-	CASSEGQGVRELFF	TGTGCCAGCAGTGAGGGACAGGGGGTGAGGGAGCTGTTTTTT
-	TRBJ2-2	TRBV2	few	CASSERGGAGTGELFF	TGTGCCAGCAGTGAACGCGGGGGCGCTGGAACCGGGGAGCTGTTTTTT
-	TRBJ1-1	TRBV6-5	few	CASSYQEDTEAFF	TGTGCCAGCAGTTATCAGGAAGACACTGAAGCTTTCTTT
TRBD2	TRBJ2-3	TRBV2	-	CASRSWTSGGDYTDTQYF	TGTGCCAGCAGATCCTGGACTAGCGGGGGAGACTACACAGATACGCAGTATTTT
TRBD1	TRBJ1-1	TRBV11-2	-	CASSWGQGNTEAFF	TGTGCCAGCAGCTGGGGACAGGGGAACACTGAAGCTTTCTTT
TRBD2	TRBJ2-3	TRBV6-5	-	CASSSLSGGAPDTQYF	TGTGCCAGCAGTTCCCTTAGCGGGGGGGCCCCAGATACGCAGTATTTT
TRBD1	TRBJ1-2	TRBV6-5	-	CASSYYRGYGYTF	TGTGCCAGCAGTTACTACAGGGGCTATGGCTACACCTTC
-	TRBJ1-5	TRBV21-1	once	CASSHSGTGPWPQHF	TGTGCCAGCAGTCATTCCGGGACAGGCCCATGGCCCCAGCATTTT
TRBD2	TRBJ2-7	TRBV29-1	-	CSVVEGRTRVYEQYF	TGCAGCGTTGTCGAGGGACGGACTAGAGTCTACGAGCAGTACTTC
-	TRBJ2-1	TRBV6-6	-	CASSYSSSGEQFF	TGTGCCAGCAGTTACTCTTCTTCAGGTGAGCAGTTCTTC
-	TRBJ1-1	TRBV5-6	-	CASSTSGVNTEAFF	TGTGCCAGCAGTACGTCAGGGGTGAACACTGAAGCTTTCTTT
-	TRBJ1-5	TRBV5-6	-	CASSRGGRGQPQHF	TGTGCCAGCAGCCGGGGGGGTCGGGGCCAGCCCCAGCATTTT
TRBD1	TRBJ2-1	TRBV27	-	CASSSNRGGNEQFF	TGTGCCAGCAGTTCAAACAGGGGTGGCAATGAGCAGTTCTTC
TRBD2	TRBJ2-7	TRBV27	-	CASSLRTSEIYEQYF	TGTGCCAGCAGTCTCCGGACTAGCGAGATCTACGAGCAGTACTTC
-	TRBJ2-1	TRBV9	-	CASSEEGLGYNEQFF	TGTGCCAGCAGCGAGGAGGGGTTAGGCTACAATGAGCAGTTCTTC
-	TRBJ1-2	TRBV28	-	CASRPPGHSNYGYTF	TGTGCCAGCAGGCCCCCGGGACACTCTAACTATGGCTACACCTTC
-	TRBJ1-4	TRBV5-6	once	CASSLANQIIVGEKLFF	TGTGCCAGCAGCTTGGCGAATCAGATAATCGTTGGTGAAAAACTGTTTTTT
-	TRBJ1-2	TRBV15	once	CATSSSYGYTF	TGTGCCACCAGCTCCAGCTATGGCTACACCTTC
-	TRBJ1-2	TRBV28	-	CASSLSGLAGYTF	TGTGCCAGCAGTTTATCGGGATTGGCGGGCTACACCTTC
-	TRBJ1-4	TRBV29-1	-	CSVENEKLFF	TGCAGCGTCGAGAATGAAAAACTGTTTTTT
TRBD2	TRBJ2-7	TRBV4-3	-	CASSLTASGAYEQYF	TGCGCCAGCAGCCTTACTGCTAGCGGGGCGTACGAGCAGTACTTC
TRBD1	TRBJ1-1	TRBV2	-	CASSELTGGNVAEAFF	TGTGCCAGCAGTGAATTGACAGGGGGGAATGTAGCTGAAGCTTTCTTT
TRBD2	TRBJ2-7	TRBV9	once	CASSVGGGPFYEQYF	TGTGCCAGCAGCGTTGGGGGAGGGCCCTTTTACGAGCAGTACTTC
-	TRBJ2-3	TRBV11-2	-	CASSSRQEFTDTQYF	TGTGCCAGCAGCTCCCGACAGGAGTTCACAGATACGCAGTATTTT
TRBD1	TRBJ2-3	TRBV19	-	CASRLTGITDTQYF	TGTGCCAGTAGATTGACAGGGATCACAGATACGCAGTATTTT
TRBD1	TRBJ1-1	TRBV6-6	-	CASSHQTGSGDTEAFF	TGTGCCAGCAGTCACCAGACAGGGTCAGGGGACACTGAAGCTTTCTTT
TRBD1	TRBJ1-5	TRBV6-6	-	CASRDSAVDQPQHF	TGTGCCAGCCGGGACAGCGCTGTTGATCAGCCCCAGCATTTT
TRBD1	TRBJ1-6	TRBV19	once	CASGGTGGNSPLHF	TGTGCCAGTGGCGGGACAGGGGGCAATTCACCCCTCCACTTT
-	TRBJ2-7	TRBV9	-	CASSPRSDVAYEQYF	TGTGCCAGCAGCCCCCGGTCAGACGTAGCGTACGAGCAGTACTTC
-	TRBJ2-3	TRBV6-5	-	CASRSPSTDTQYF	TGTGCCAGCAGGTCCCCTAGCACAGATACGCAGTATTTT
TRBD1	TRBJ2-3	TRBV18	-	CASSRDSEGATQYF	TGTGCCAGCTCACGGGACAGCGAGGGGGCTACGCAGTATTTT
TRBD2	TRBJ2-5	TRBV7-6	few	CASSFNRLAQETQYF	TGTGCCAGCAGCTTCAACCGACTAGCCCAAGAGACCCAGTACTTC
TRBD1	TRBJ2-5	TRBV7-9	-	CASSSRDRGRETQYF	TGTGCCAGCAGCTCGAGGGACAGGGGGCGAGAGACCCAGTACTTC
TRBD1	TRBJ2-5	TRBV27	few	CASSRDSQETQYF	TGTGCCAGCAGCCGGGACAGCCAAGAGACCCAGTACTTC
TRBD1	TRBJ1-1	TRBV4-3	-	CASSPDLTGARRAFF	TGCGCCAGCAGCCCAGATTTGACAGGGGCGCGTCGGGCTTTCTTT
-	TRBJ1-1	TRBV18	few	CASSVDRLNTEAFF	TGTGCCAGCTCAGTCGACAGGTTGAACACTGAAGCTTTCTTT
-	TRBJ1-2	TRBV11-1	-	CASSKDGGDYYGYTF	TGTGCCAGCAGCAAAGACGGAGGGGACTACTATGGCTACACCTTC
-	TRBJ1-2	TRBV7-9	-	CASSPGATNYGYTF	TGTGCCAGCAGCCCAGGGGCCACTAACTATGGCTACACCTTC
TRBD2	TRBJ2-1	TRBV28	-	CASSLGLAGANEQFF	TGTGCCAGCAGTCTAGGACTAGCGGGAGCCAATGAGCAGTTCTTC
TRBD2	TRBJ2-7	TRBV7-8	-	CASSTLQRGGEQYF	TGTGCCAGCAGTACCTTGCAGCGGGGGGGTGAGCAGTACTTC
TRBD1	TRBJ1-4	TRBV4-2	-	CASSQDGVGQGNEKLFF	TGTGCCAGCAGCCAAGATGGGGTAGGACAGGGGAATGAAAAACTGTTTTTT
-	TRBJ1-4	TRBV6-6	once	CASSYIPGEKLFF	TGTGCCAGCAGTTACATTCCTGGCGAAAAACTGTTTTTT
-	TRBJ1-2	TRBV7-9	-	CASSLRGYTF	TGTGCCAGCAGCTTACGTGGCTACACCTTC
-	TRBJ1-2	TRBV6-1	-	CASSEALGLANYGYTF	TGTGCCAGCAGTGAAGCTTTGGGGCTAGCTAACTATGGCTACACCTTC